The 3 T cell receptor beta chains listed next were all sequenced from one sample in a study of blood T cell repertoires in COVID-19. TCRdb keeps only in-frame clones here, not all; method: immunoSEQ multiplex PCR. The table shows some 150,000 clones, with 89% occurring only once. The material sequenced was PBMCs or T cells enriched from blood (not recorded which). These receptors originate from a woman aged 18-29 years who had recovered from COVID-19.

The chain uses TRBV28 and TRBJ2-1; D may be TRBD2 (6 bases). The CDR3 runs 15 residues. Germline values: CDR1 MDHEN, CDR2 SYDVKM. Trimming stripped 6 bases from V and 4 bases from J, with 16 bases between. CDR3 in amino acids: CASRKARGNYNEQFF. CDR3 coding DNA: TGTGCCAGCAGAAAAGCTCGGGGGAATTACAATGAGCAGTTCTTC.

The DNA of the CDR3 is TGTGCCAGTAGTTTGAGGCGAGGTAAAAACATTCAGTACTTC. Translating it yields CASSLRRGKNIQYF. V and J are TRBV19 and TRBJ2-4, with no clear D. The CDR3 runs to 14 residues. V shed 5 bases and J shed 4 bases, with 12 bases lying between them. Germline assignment: CDR1 LNHDA and CDR2 SQIVND (reference sequence).

Only a few counts were recorded for this clone. The chain couples TRBV7-9 to TRBJ1-4; no clear D gene. The CDR3 is 16 residues long. Trimming removed 5 bases at V and 0 bases at J, with 13 bases between. Germline V gene sequence: CDR1 SEHNR, CDR2 FQNEAQ (reference sequence). CDR3 coding DNA: TGTGCCAGCAGCCCGCCGGAAGGAGCAACTAATGAAAAACTGTTTTTT. Encoded protein: CASSPPEGATNEKLFF.